This T cell receptor beta chain originates from a study of T cell changes during pregnancy in multiple sclerosis. This clone is a singleton in its sample. Data came from immunoSEQ multiplex PCR; TCRdb stores just in-frame clones and leaves some out. The top ten clones hold approximately 9% of a sample with about 46,000 clones, 75% to 95% of them seen once. Trimming cost V 5 bases and J 3 bases, with 11 bases left between them. This CDR3 contains 15 residues. In germline, CDR1 is SEHNR, CDR2 FQNEAQ (reference sequence). The sequence came from a female donor with multiple sclerosis, enrolled in a pregnancy study. The chain has TRBV7-9 and TRBJ1-6; no firm D call. The source material was CD8+ T cells from peripheral blood mononuclear cells, sampled after pregnancy. CDR3: CASSHTGNYNSPLHF. As DNA, the CDR3 is TGTGCCAGCAGCCATACGGGAAACTATAATTCACCCCTCCACTTT.